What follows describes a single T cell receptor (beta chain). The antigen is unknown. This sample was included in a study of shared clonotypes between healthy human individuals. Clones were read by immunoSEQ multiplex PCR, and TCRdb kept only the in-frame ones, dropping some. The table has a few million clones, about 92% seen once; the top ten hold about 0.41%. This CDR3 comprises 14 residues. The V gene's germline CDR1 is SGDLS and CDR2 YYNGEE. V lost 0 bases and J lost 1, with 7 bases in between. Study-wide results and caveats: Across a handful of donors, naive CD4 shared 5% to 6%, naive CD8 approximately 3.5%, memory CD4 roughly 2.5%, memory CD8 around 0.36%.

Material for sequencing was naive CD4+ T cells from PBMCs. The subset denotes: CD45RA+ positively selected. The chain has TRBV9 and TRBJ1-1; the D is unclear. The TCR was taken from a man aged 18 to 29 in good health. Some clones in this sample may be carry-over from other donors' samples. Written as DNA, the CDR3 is TGTGCCAGCAGCGTAGCACACTGGAACACTGAAGCTTTCTTT. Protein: CASSVAHWNTEAFF.